Below, one T cell receptor (beta chain) is given with its context. The V gene lost 0 bases and the J gene lost 2 bases, with 5 bases spanning the gap. CDR3 length equals 13 residues. CDR1 and CDR2 (germline): SGHVS, FNYEAQ. The sample is drawn from a study of T cell responses to AZD1222 COVID-19 vaccine. The repertoire was sequenced with immunoSEQ multiplex PCR; TCRdb's copy has only in-frame clones and lacks some. The data show 100,000 or so clones, approximately 87% seen once. The rearrangement links TRBV7-6 to TRBJ2-7; no clear D gene. The TCR sequence derives from an adult in good health. This material consisted of peripheral blood, taken on day 0 of AZD1222 vaccination. DNA for the CDR3: TGTGCCAGCAGCTTAGCACGGACCTACGAGCAGTACTTC. This gives the protein CASSLARTYEQYF.